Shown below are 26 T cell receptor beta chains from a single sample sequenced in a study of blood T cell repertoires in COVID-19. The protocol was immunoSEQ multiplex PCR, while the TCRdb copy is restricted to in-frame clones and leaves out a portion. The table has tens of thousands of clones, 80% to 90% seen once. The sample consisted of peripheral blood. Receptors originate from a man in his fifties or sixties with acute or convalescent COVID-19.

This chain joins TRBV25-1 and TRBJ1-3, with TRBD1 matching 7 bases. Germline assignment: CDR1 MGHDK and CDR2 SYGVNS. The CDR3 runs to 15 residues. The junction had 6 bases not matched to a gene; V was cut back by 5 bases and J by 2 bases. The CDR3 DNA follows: TGTGCCAGCAGTAAACCCGGGACAGCTGGAAACACCATATATTTT. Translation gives CASSKPGTAGNTIYF.

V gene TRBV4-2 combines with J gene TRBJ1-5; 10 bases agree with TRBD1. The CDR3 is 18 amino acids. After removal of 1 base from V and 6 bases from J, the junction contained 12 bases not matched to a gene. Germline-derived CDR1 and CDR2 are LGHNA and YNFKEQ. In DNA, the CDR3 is TGTGCCAGCAGCCAAGGGGGGACAGGGGAGATAAGAAGTCAGCCCCAGCATTTT. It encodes CASSQGGTGEIRSQPQHF.

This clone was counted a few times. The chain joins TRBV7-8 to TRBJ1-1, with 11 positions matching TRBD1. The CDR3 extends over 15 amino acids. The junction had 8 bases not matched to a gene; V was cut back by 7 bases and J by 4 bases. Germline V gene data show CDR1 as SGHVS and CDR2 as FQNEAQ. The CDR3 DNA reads TGTGCCAGCATCCGCGGACAGGGGGCAGTCACTGAAGCTTTCTTT. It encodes CASIRGQGAVTEAFF.

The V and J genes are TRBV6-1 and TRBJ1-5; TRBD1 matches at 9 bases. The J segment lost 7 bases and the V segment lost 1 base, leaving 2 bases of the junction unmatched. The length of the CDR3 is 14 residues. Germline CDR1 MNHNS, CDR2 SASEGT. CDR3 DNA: TGTGCCAGCAGTGAAGGGACAGGGGCCCAGCCCCAGCATTTT. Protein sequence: CASSEGTGAQPQHF.

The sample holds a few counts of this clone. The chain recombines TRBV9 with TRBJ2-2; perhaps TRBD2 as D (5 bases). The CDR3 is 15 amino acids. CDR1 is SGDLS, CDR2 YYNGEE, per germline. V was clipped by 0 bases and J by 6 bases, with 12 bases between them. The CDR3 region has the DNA TGTGCCAGCAGCGTAGGGTCGGGGTTTCCCGGGGAGCTGTTTTTT. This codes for CASSVGSGFPGELFF.

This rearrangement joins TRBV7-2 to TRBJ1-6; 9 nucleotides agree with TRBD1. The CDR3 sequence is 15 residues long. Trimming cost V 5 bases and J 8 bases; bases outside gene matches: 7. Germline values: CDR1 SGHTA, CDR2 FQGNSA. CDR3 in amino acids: CASSATGTGHSPLHF. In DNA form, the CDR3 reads TGTGCCAGCAGCGCGACGGGGACAGGGCATTCACCCCTCCACTTT.

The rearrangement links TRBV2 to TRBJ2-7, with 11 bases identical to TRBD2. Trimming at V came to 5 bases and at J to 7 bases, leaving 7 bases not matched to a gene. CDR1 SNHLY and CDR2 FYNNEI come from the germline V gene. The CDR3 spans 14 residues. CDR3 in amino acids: CASSKLAGVGEQYF. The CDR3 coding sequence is TGTGCCAGCAGTAAACTAGCGGGAGTGGGTGAGCAGTACTTC. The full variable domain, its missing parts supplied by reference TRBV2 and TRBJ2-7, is EPEVTQTPSHQVTQMGQEVILRCVPISNHLYFYWYRQILGQKVEFLVSFYNNEISEKSEIFDDQFSVERPDGSNFTLKIRSTKLEDSAMYFCASSKLAGVGEQYFGPGTRLTVT.

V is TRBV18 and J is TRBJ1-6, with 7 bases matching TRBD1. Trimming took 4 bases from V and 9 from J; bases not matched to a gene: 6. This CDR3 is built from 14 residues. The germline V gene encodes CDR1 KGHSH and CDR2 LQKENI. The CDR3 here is CASSRQGVGSPLHF. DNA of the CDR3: TGTGCCAGCTCACGGCAGGGGGTTGGTTCACCCCTCCACTTT. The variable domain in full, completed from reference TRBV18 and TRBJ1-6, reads NAGVMQNPRHLVRRRGQEARLRCSPMKGHSHVYWYRQLPEEGLKFMVYLQKENIIDESGMPKERFSAEFPKEGPSILRIQQVVRGDSAAYFCASSRQGVGSPLHFGNGTRLTVT.

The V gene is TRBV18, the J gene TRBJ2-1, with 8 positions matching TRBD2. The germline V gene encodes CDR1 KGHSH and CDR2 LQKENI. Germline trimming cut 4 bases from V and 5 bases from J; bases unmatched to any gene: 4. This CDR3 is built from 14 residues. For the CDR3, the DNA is TGTGCCAGCTCACTACAACTAGCGGACAATGAGCAGTTCTTC. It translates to CASSLQLADNEQFF.

Here the CDR3 reads CASSLFSAGERGYEQYF. The DNA of the CDR3 is TGTGCCAGCAGCTTGTTCTCCGCGGGAGAGCGAGGCTACGAGCAGTACTTC. This rearrangement joins TRBV5-6 to TRBJ2-7; the match to TRBD2 covers 7 bases. In germline, CDR1 is SGHDT, CDR2 YYEEEE. The ends lost 1 base at V and 3 bases at J; junction bases unmatched: 13. There are 17 residues in the CDR3.

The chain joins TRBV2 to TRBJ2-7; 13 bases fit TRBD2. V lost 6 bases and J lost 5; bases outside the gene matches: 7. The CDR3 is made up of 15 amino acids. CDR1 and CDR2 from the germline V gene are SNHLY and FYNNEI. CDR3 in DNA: TGTGCCAGCAGCTACTCCGGGACTAGCGGGGACGAGCAGTACTTC. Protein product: CASSYSGTSGDEQYF.

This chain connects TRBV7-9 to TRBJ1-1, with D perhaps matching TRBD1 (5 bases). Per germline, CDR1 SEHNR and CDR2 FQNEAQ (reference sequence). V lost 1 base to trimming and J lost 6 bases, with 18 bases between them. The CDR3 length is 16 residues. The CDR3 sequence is CASSLGLANGGAEAFF. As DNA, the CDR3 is TGTGCCAGCAGCTTAGGATTAGCCAACGGAGGGGCTGAAGCTTTCTTT. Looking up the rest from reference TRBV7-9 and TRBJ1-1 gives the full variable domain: DTGVSQNPRHKITKRGQNVTFRCDPISEHNRLYWYRQTLGQGPEFLTYFQNEAQLEKSRLLSDRFSAERPKGSFSTLEIQRTEQGDSAMYLCASSLGLANGGAEAFFGQGTRLTVV.

CDR3 sequence reads: CASSQDGKGSWADTQYF. Written as DNA, the CDR3 is TGCGCCAGCAGCCAAGATGGGAAGGGGTCATGGGCAGATACGCAGTATTTT. The rearrangement links TRBV4-3 to TRBJ2-3, with D possibly TRBD1 on 5 matching bases. The CDR3 contains 17 residues. Germline CDR1 and CDR2: LGHNA and YSLEER. Trimming took 0 bases from V and 4 from J, leaving 17 bases between them.

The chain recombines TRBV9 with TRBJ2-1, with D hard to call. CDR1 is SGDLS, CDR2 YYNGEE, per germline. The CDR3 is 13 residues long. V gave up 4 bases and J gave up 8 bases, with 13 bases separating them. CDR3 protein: CASSLLRSDEQFF. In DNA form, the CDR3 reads TGTGCCAGCAGCCTACTAAGGAGTGATGAGCAGTTCTTC. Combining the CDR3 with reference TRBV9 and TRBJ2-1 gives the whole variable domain DSGVTQTPKHLITATGQRVTLRCSPRSGDLSVYWYQQSLDQGLQFLIQYYNGEERAKGNILERFSAQQFPDLHSELNLSSLELGDSALYFCASSLLRSDEQFFGPGTRLTVL.

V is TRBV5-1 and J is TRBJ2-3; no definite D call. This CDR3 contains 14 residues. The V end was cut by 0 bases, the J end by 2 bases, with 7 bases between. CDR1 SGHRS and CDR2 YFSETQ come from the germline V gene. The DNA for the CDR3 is TGCGCCAGCAGCTTGGACTTACTCACAGATACGCAGTATTTT. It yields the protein CASSLDLLTDTQYF.

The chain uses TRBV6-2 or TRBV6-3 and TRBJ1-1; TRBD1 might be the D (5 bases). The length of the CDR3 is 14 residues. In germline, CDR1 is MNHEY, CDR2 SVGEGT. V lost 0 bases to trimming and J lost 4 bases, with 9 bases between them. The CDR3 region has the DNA TGTGCCAGCAGTTACTCGTGGGGGGGCACTGAAGCTTTCTTT. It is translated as CASSYSWGGTEAFF.

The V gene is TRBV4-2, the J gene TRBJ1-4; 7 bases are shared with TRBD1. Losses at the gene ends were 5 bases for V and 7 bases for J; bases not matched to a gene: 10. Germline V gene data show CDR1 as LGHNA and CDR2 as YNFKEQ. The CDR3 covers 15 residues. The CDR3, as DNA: TGTGCCAGCAGCAGTACAGGGGCGGAAGGTGAAAAACTGTTTTTT. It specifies CASSSTGAEGEKLFF.

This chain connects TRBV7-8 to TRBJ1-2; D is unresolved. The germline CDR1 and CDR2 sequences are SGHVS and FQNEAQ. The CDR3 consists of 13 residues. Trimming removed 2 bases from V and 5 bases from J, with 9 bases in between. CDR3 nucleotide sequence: TGTGCCAGCAGCTTACCGGGGTTATATGGCTACACCTTC. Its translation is CASSLPGLYGYTF.

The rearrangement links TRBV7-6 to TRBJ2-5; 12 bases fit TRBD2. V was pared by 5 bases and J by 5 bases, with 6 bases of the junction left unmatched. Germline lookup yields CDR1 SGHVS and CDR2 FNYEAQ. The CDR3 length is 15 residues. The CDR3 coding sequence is TGTGCCAGCAGCCTCGGACTAGCGGGGTATGAGACCCAGTACTTC. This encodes CASSLGLAGYETQYF.

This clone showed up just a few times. The CDR3 reads CASRTGTRQFF. In DNA form, the CDR3 reads TGTGCCAGCAGAACCGGGACTCGGCAGTTCTTC. The chain has TRBV6-5 and TRBJ2-1; perhaps TRBD2 as D (6 bases). The germline CDR1 and CDR2 sequences are MNHEY and SVGAGI. Trimming took 6 bases from V and 12 from J, leaving 12 bases between them. The CDR3 totals 11 residues.

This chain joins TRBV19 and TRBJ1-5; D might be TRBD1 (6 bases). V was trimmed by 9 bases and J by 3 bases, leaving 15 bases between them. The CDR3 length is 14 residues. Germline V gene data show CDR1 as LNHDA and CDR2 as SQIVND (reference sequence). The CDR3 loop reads CASRDRTFNQPQHF. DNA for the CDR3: TGTGCCAGCCGCGACAGGACATTCAATCAGCCCCAGCATTTT.

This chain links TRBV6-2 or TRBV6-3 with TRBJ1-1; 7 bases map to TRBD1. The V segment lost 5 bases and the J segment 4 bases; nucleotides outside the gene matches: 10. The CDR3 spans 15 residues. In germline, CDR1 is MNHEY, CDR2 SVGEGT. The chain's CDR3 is CASSLPSRGFTEAFF. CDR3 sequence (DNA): TGTGCCAGCAGTCTTCCGAGCAGGGGGTTCACTGAAGCTTTCTTT.

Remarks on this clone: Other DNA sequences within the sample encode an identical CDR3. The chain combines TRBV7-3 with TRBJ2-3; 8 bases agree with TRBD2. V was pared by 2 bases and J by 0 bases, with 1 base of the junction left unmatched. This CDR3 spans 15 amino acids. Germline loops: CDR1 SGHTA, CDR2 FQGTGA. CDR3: CASSLAGGSTDTQYF. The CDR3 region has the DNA TGTGCCAGCAGCTTAGCGGGAGGTAGCACAGATACGCAGTATTTT. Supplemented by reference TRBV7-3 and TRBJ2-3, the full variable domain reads GAGVSQTPSNKVTEKGKYVELRCDPISGHTALYWYRQSLGQGPEFLIYFQGTGAADDSGLPNDRFFAVRPEGSVSTLKIQRTERGDSAVYLCASSLAGGSTDTQYFGPGTRLTVL.

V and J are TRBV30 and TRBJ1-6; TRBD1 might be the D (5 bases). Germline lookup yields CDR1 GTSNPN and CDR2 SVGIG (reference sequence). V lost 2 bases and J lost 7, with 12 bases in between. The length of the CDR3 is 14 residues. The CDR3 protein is CAWSSGKENSPLHF. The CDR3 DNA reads TGTGCCTGGAGTTCAGGGAAGGAGAATTCACCCCTCCACTTT.

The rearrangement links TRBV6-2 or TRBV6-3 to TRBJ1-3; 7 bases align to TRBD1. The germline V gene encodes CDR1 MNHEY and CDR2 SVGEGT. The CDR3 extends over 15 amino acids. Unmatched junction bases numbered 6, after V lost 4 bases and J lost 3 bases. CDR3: CASSFPRTGGNTIYF. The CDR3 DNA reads TGTGCCAGCAGTTTCCCTAGGACAGGTGGAAACACCATATATTTT.

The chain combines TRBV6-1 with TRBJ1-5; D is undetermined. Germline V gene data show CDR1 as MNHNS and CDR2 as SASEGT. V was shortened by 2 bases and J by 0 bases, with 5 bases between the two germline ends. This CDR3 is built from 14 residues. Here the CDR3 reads CASSESRSNQPQHF. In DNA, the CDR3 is TGTGCCAGCAGTGAAAGCCGTAGCAATCAGCCCCAGCATTTT.